This T cell receptor beta chain derives from a study of blood T cell repertoires in COVID-19 (dated by TCRdb to about 2020). General notes on the study: The collaborator samples originated in the United States, Italy and Spain and spanned the acute and convalescent phases of COVID-19. The dataset comprised deeply sampled blood TCRbeta repertoires from subjects exposed to, actively infected with, or recovered from COVID-19. The prospective study material was composed of cDNA or gDNA derived from T cells, B-cell-depleted T cells, or PBMCs. The repertoires were released in a freely available public database meant as a resource for research on the immune response to SARS-CoV-2. Where available, HLA class I and class II types were taken from metadata supplied by the sample provider and were not determined by assay-based typing. The samples were drawn from two sources: the first 160 participants of the ongoing ImmuneRACE study, and 1,000 to 1,500 subjects contributed by 6 global collaborators. Sample metadata almost always included a de-identified subject ID, COVID-19 status, age in years and sex.

This clone was recorded only once. The clone's antigen remains unknown. One base away there is no much larger clone; base qualities are not given. One collaborating source in Seattle enrolled patients during active infection and followed them longitudinally through the course of disease. Each collaborating institution followed its own protocols to collect whole blood in K2EDTA tubes. Collaborator samples were shipped for TCRbeta analysis as frozen whole blood, isolated PBMCs, or DNA extracted from either sample type. TCRbeta CDR3 regions were amplified from genomic DNA using the immunoSEQ Assay, a bias-controlled multiplex PCR. As for the authors' bioinformatics: The number of nucleated cells in each sample was estimated from the amplification of reference gene primers within the assay. To quantify the absolute abundance of each unique TCRbeta CDR3 rearrangement, sequence reads were collapsed and filtered. For each sample, productive Simpson clonality was calculated by taking the square root of Simpson's diversity index across productive rearrangements. In its TCRdb copy, this immuneACCESS table keeps in-frame sequences only and misses some clones. Where compared with another copy, unresolved V genes explain less than half of these, and the others have no known cause. That table supplies the V and J calls and clone size; D and trimming were determined from the DNA. In all, the sample holds 200,000 or so clones, and over 75% of those were seen once. The ten most abundant clones make up about 18% of the sample.

What the research found in general, with its limitations: How much clinical and demographic metadata was included differed by source and by participant, and the metadata was provided uncurated.

The sequenced material came from peripheral blood. This sequence was found in a person between 65 and 80 years old with COVID-19, enrolled during active disease.

The CDR3 corresponds to CASSPLEGLQLNYGYTF. The sequence in DNA is TGTGCCAGCAGCCCGTTAGAGGGCCTACAACTAAACTATGGCTACACCTTC. The rearrangement combines TRBV3-1 (or the pseudogene TRBV3-2) with TRBJ1-2, with the D gene too uncertain to name. Reading from cysteine to phenylalanine, the CDR3 counts 17 amino acids. This entry keeps only the CDR3 DNA: 51 bases, framed from base 1. CDR1 LGHDT and CDR2 YNNKEL are derived from the germline V gene (reference sequence). V and J lose 4 bases and 2 bases, and a span of 20 bases separates them.